Listed below are T cell receptor beta chains from one sample, sequenced in a study of blood T cell repertoires in COVID-19. Assay: immunoSEQ multiplex PCR; the TCRdb copy retains only in-frame clones and omits some. The sample consists of roughly 100,000 clones, roughly four fifths of them appearing once. Sequenced: peripheral blood. Receptors originate from a man older than 75 with COVID-19, enrolled during active disease. CDR3s include the opening cysteine and the closing phenylalanine or tryptophan. Fields, in order: D gene, J gene, clone size, V gene, CDR3 DNA, CDR3 protein. D genes are given only for firm matches. Only part of the rows carry a size: once, few, many, or a class if the clone is expanded.

TRBD1 | TRBJ2-1 | - | TRBV27 | TGTGCCAGCAATAACAGGGGGGACCCCTACAATGAGCAGTTCTTC | CASNNRGDPYNEQFF
TRBD2 | TRBJ2-1 | - | TRBV4-1 | TGCGCCAGCAGCCAAGATAGCGGGGGGTTAGTCAATGAGCAGTTCTTC | CASSQDSGGLVNEQFF
- | TRBJ2-1 | - | TRBV5-1 | TGCGCCAGCAGCTTGTCCCAGGCCTACAATGAGCAGTTCTTC | CASSLSQAYNEQFF
TRBD2 | TRBJ2-7 | - | TRBV4-2 | TGTGCCAGCAGCCAAGCACTAGCGGGAGTTACCTACGAGCAGTACTTC | CASSQALAGVTYEQYF
- | TRBJ2-7 | - | TRBV12-5 | TGTGCTAGTGGTTTATCATCGGGTTACGAGCAGTACTTC | CASGLSSGYEQYF
TRBD2 | TRBJ2-1 | - | TRBV25-1 | TGTGCCAGCAGTGATCTACTAGCGGGGGTCAGAAATGAGCAGTTCTTC | CASSDLLAGVRNEQFF
TRBD2 | TRBJ2-7 | - | TRBV19 | TGTGCCAGTAGTAAGGGACTAGCGCCTCGCTCCTACGAGCAGTACTTC | CASSKGLAPRSYEQYF
- | TRBJ1-2 | - | TRBV30 | TGTGCCTGGAGTGTAGTGCATACATCCTATGGCTACACCTTC | CAWSVVHTSYGYTF
- | TRBJ1-5 | - | TRBV19 | TGTGCCAGTAGTACGAGGGAAGGCGCCTCACGGCCCCAGCATTTT | CASSTREGASRPQHF
TRBD2 | TRBJ2-1 | - | TRBV4-3 | TGCGCCAGCAGCCAAGATCTGGCTAGCGGGGGGCCCTACAATGAGCAGTTCTTC | CASSQDLASGGPYNEQFF
- | TRBJ1-5 | - | TRBV28 | TGTGCCAGCGAGCCCCCGGGGAGACTCAATCAGCCCCAGCATTTT | CASEPPGRLNQPQHF
TRBD1 | TRBJ1-5 | - | TRBV19 | TGTGCCACCTCGGGGCCAGGGGGACAGCCCCAGCATTTT | CATSGPGGQPQHF
TRBD1 | TRBJ2-7 | - | TRBV7-3 | TGTGCCAGCAGCCGGGACAGGGGACCATACGAGCAGTACTTC | CASSRDRGPYEQYF
TRBD1 | TRBJ2-2 | once | TRBV7-8 | TGTGCCAGCAGCCCTCAGACAGGGAGTACCGGGGAGCTGTTTTTT | CASSPQTGSTGELFF
- | TRBJ1-2 | - | TRBV6-1 | TGTGCCAGCAGTGAAAGGGGCGACTATGGCTACACCTTC | CASSERGDYGYTF
- | TRBJ2-7 | - | TRBV27 | TGTGCCAGCAAATTGCAGGAAGGGAGGTACGAGCAGTACTTC | CASKLQEGRYEQYF
TRBD2 | TRBJ2-7 | - | TRBV7-9 | TGTGCCAGCAGCTTAGGAGCGGGACTCTCCTACGAGCAGTACTTC | CASSLGAGLSYEQYF
TRBD2 | TRBJ2-1 | - | TRBV20-1 | TGCAGTGCTAGTCGTCTAGCGGGTAATGAGCAGTTCTTC | CSASRLAGNEQFF
- | TRBJ2-7 | - | TRBV6-4 | TGTGCCAGCAGTGCCCCCCCTCAGCGGACAGACATAACCTACGAGCAGTACTTC | CASSAPPQRTDITYEQYF
- | TRBJ1-1 | - | TRBV18 | TGTGCCAGCTCACCAAGGGGGAGCAGCTCCACTGAAGCTTTCTTT | CASSPRGSSSTEAFF
- | TRBJ2-3 | - | TRBV13 | TGTGCCAGCAGCCCAACCTGGACAGCAACAGATACGCAGTATTTT | CASSPTWTATDTQYF
TRBD1 | TRBJ1-5 | - | TRBV7-9 | TGTGCCAGCAGCCCTGACACAGGGGGCGGGCAGCCCCAGCATTTT | CASSPDTGGGQPQHF
- | TRBJ1-1 | - | TRBV3-1/TRBV3-2 | TGTGCCAGCAGCCAAGCGAGAGGCCCTTCGTCTGAAGCTTTCTTT | CASSQARGPSSEAFF